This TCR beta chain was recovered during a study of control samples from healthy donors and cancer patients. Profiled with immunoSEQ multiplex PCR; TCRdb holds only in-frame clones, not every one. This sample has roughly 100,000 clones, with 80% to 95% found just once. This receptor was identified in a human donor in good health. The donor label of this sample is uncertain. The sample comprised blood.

CDR3 nucleotide sequence: TGTGCCAGCAGCTCAGCCAGCGGGGGGGCTTTGAATGAGCAGTTCTTC. It is translated as CASSSASGGALNEQFF. The J gene is TRBJ2-1, the V gene TRBV7-3, with 10 bases lining up with TRBD2. V lost 4 bases, J lost 7 bases, and 10 bases stayed unmatched. This CDR3 has 16 amino acids. Germline V lookup: CDR1 SGHTA, CDR2 FQGTGA.